This entry is about one TCR beta chain. Which antigen it targets is not known. No qualities accompany the bases; no much larger clone lies one base away. Genomic DNA was extracted from sorted cells for sequencing of the TCRbeta CDR3 region. TCRbeta CDR3 regions were sequenced using the immunoSEQ Assay. Here the immuneACCESS table is served through TCRdb, limited to in-frame sequences with V and J called. Missing clones are a known gap in these copies; in checked studies unresolved V genes cover under half, and the rest lacks a known reason. Present in this sample are tens of thousands of clones, 84% of which were seen just once. The ten biggest clones cover approximately 25% of the sample. The trial excluded patients who had a history of autoimmune disease or were on systemic immunosuppression. Peripheral blood for TCR sequencing was collected from all dose cohorts at baseline, on cycle 4 day 1, and on cycle 7 day 1. Samples came from an open-label, multicenter, first-in-human phase I dose-escalation trial of ivuxolimab. The trial enrolled adults with locally advanced or metastatic head and neck squamous cell, hepatocellular, melanoma or renal cell carcinoma. Before TCR sequencing, CD4+ and CD8+ T cells were separately sorted from peripheral blood.

These data belong to a study of OX40 agonist ivuxolimab in advanced cancers. Study-wide context: The costimulatory receptor OX40 (CD134) was targeted by ivuxolimab, a fully human IgG2 agonistic monoclonal antibody. Intravenous ivuxolimab was administered to patients every 2 weeks at six dose levels: 0.01, 0.1, 0.3, 1.5, 3 and 10 mg/kg. Among the 50 to 55 dose-escalation patients, around 19 had hepatocellular carcinoma, approximately 15 melanoma, 9 renal cell carcinoma and 9 head and neck cancer. A male proportion of almost 85% and a mean age of 60 years, ranging from roughly 23 to 80, were recorded for the dose-escalation cohort. Patients were allowed to have had prior anti-PD-1, anti-PD-L1 or anti-CTLA-4 therapy, and less than 45% of the dose-escalation patients had previously received checkpoint inhibitors. Three dose-escalation patients achieved partial responses, one with hepatocellular carcinoma and two with cutaneous melanoma. Peripheral TCRbeta sequencing was intended to test whether TCR sequence diversity was altered and clonal T-cell expansion was caused by ivuxolimab. The paper reports the monotherapy dose-escalation portion (N of about 51 patients) of the phase I ivuxolimab trial.

On the study overall, not on this receptor specifically: At doses of 0.1 to 3.0 mg/kg, clonal expansion of both CD4+ and CD8+ T cells in blood was seen between baseline and week 6. After ivuxolimab, more expanded clones were found on average in CD8+ T cells than in CD4+ T cells. In the 0.1-3.0 mg/kg groups, partial responders were among the patients with the lowest normalized peripheral clonal expansion, particularly in CD8+ T cells. Antigen specificity was not determined for the clonally expanded peripheral T cells. Low levels of normalized T-cell clonal expansion were also seen in some nonresponding patients.

V and J lose 1 base and 7 bases, and a span of 14 bases separates them. From the cysteine up to the phenylalanine, the CDR3 has a length of 15 residues. Here the CDR3 DNA is all that survives: 45 bases in frame from base 1. CDR1 and CDR2 are read off the germline V gene as SGHTA and FQGTGA. The V gene is TRBV7-3 and the J gene is TRBJ2-1; tentative D gene TRBD2, with 7 bases matching. This receptor was identified in an adult with an advanced solid tumor such as melanoma, head and neck, liver or kidney cancer. Specimen: CD4+ or CD8+ T cells sorted from blood, collected in a trial of the OX40 agonist ivuxolimab. The CDR3 region: CASSLIWGRGNEQFF. Read as DNA, the sequence is TGTGCCAGCAGCTTAATCTGGGGGAGGGGGAATGAGCAGTTCTTC.